These 14 T cell receptor beta chains share one sample of origin, sequenced in a study of shared clonotypes between healthy human individuals. Sequencing was performed with immunoSEQ multiplex PCR; in TCRdb, only in-frame clones are kept and a portion is missing. The sample contains about 1.5 million clones, 95% to 99% of which appear only once. The sequenced sample was naive CD4+ T cells sorted from blood. Specified subset: CD45RA+ positively selected. Source of these receptors: a man aged 25 to 45 in good health.

The gene calls are TRBV15 and TRBJ2-1; D is uncertain. This CDR3 is 14 amino acids long. V was clipped by 0 bases and J by 8 bases, with 11 bases between them. Germline V CDR1 and CDR2: LNHNV, YYDKDF (reference sequence). CDR3: CATSRDHRSHEQFF. The CDR3 DNA follows: TGTGCCACCAGCAGAGATCATAGGAGTCATGAGCAGTTCTTC.

This clone was detected only once. The gene calls are TRBV10-3 and TRBJ2-1; 8 nucleotides match TRBD2. This CDR3 is 14 amino acids long. Looked up from germline, CDR1 is ENHRY and CDR2 is SYGVKD. J was trimmed by 10 bases and V by 6 bases; bases with no gene match: 11. The CDR3 region is CAISGLAQSTEQFF. The CDR3 coding sequence is TGTGCCATCAGCGGACTAGCCCAATCTACGGAGCAGTTCTTC.

J is TRBJ2-7 and V is TRBV7-2, with 8 bases lining up with TRBD1. This CDR3 comprises 13 residues. Germline V gene sequence: CDR1 SGHTA, CDR2 FQGNSA. Unmatched junction bases numbered 1, after V lost 6 bases and J lost 0 bases. The CDR3 protein is CASRDRVSYEQYF. CDR3 coding DNA: TGTGCCAGCAGGGACAGGGTCTCCTACGAGCAGTACTTC. Filled out from reference TRBV7-2 and TRBJ2-7, the complete variable domain reads GAGVSQSPSNKVTEKGKDVELRCDPISGHTALYWYRQSLGQGLEFLIYFQGNSAPDKSGLPSDRFSAERTGGSVSTLTIQRTQQEDSAVYLCASRDRVSYEQYFGPGTRLTVT.

The V gene is TRBV5-6, the J gene TRBJ1-1; D is possibly TRBD1 (5 bases). This CDR3 has 13 residues. CDR1 is SGHDT and CDR2 is YYEEEE in the germline V gene. V was cut by 1 base and J by 6 bases, with 10 bases left in between. This chain's CDR3 is CASSLLGDPEAFF. In nucleotides, the CDR3 is TGTGCCAGCAGCTTGTTGGGGGACCCTGAAGCTTTCTTT.

The rearrangement uses TRBV6-5 and TRBJ2-1, with TRBD2 identical over 9 bases. Germline assignment: CDR1 MNHEY and CDR2 SVGAGI. V gave up 2 bases and J gave up 7 bases; unmatched junction bases: 9. This CDR3 has 16 residues. CDR3: CASSYAAGGASNEQFF. CDR3 nucleotides: TGTGCCAGCAGTTACGCGGCGGGAGGGGCCTCAAATGAGCAGTTCTTC.

This chain uses TRBV7-9 with TRBJ1-1, with 7 bases identical to TRBD1. The length of the CDR3 is 16 residues. Germline V lookup: CDR1 SEHNR, CDR2 FQNEAQ (reference sequence). V shed 1 base and J 4 bases; nucleotides not matched to a gene: 9. Here the CDR3 DNA reads TGTGCCAGCAGCTTAGACCTCAGGAGGACAGGCACTGAAGCTTTCTTT. The encoded protein is CASSLDLRRTGTEAFF. The variable domain in full, with the rest retrieved from reference TRBV7-9 and TRBJ1-1, is DTGVSQNPRHKITKRGQNVTFRCDPISEHNRLYWYRQTLGQGPEFLTYFQNEAQLEKSRLLSDRFSAERPKGSFSTLEIQRTEQGDSAMYLCASSLDLRRTGTEAFFGQGTRLTVV.

This sequence joins TRBV5-1 and TRBJ2-1; 9 bases are shared with TRBD1. CDR3 size: 16 residues. Losses at the gene ends were 0 bases for V and 6 bases for J; bases not matched to a gene: 7. Per germline, CDR1 SGHRS and CDR2 YFSETQ. This CDR3 reads CASSLEGDRVSNEQFF. The CDR3 DNA reads as TGCGCCAGCAGCTTGGAGGGGGACAGGGTATCCAATGAGCAGTTCTTC.

The V and J genes are TRBV11-2 and TRBJ2-2; D is undetermined. This CDR3 spans 15 amino acids. Germline V gene sequence: CDR1 SGHAT, CDR2 FQNNGV. Trimming cost V 5 bases and J 0 bases, with 10 bases left between them. The CDR3 spells CASSQLASNTGELFF. As DNA, the CDR3 is TGTGCCAGCAGCCAATTAGCCTCGAACACCGGGGAGCTGTTTTTT.

The CDR3 sequence: CASSLVGQYSYNEQFF. DNA of the CDR3: TGTGCCAGCAGCTTAGTTGGCCAGTACTCCTACAATGAGCAGTTCTTC. The V and J genes are TRBV7-6 and TRBJ2-1, with D hard to call. V dropped 1 base and J dropped 0 bases, with 10 bases sitting between them. This CDR3 is 16 amino acids long. Germline CDR1 reads SGHVS; CDR2 reads FNYEAQ. The full variable domain, completed using reference TRBV7-6 and TRBJ2-1, is GAGVSQSPRYKVTKRGQDVALRCDPISGHVSLYWYRQALGQGPEFLTYFNYEAQQDKSGLPNDRFSAERPEGSISTLTIQRTEQRDSAMYRCASSLVGQYSYNEQFFGPGTRLTVL.

The chain recombines TRBV5-1 with TRBJ2-1, with D unclear. CDR3 length equals 13 residues. CDR1 is SGHRS, CDR2 YFSETQ, per germline. Trimming pared 7 bases from V and 8 bases from J, leaving 16 bases between. The CDR3 reads CASFKVVGDEQFF. In nucleotides, the CDR3 is TGCGCCAGCTTCAAAGTGGTAGGCGATGAGCAGTTCTTC.

The CDR3, as DNA: TGCGCCAGCAGCTCGGACAGGGATAACACTGAAGCTTTCTTT. Translation gives CASSSDRDNTEAFF. The genes are TRBV4-3 and TRBJ1-1, with 8 bases matching TRBD1. V shed 5 bases, J shed 2 bases, and the junction held 4 bases outside the gene matches. This CDR3 has 14 residues. CDR1 is LGHNA and CDR2 is YSLEER in the germline V gene.

This clone is a singleton in its sample. V and J are TRBV7-3 and TRBJ2-7; a possible D gene is TRBD2 (5 bases). The CDR3 runs 13 residues. Germline V gene data show CDR1 as SGHTA and CDR2 as FQGTGA. The V gene lost 1 base and the J gene lost 7 bases, with 11 bases spanning the gap. CDR3 loop: CASSLKLAGEQYF. DNA of the CDR3: TGTGCCAGCAGCTTAAAGCTAGCCGGGGAGCAGTACTTC.

The rearrangement links TRBV2 to TRBJ2-1, with TRBD1 identical over 7 bases. The J segment lost 4 bases and the V segment lost 5 bases, leaving 5 bases of the junction unmatched. Germline-derived CDR1 and CDR2 are SNHLY and FYNNEI. The CDR3 runs to 14 residues. The CDR3 sequence: CASSIPGQYNEQFF. In DNA form, the CDR3 reads TGTGCCAGCAGTATCCCGGGACAGTACAATGAGCAGTTCTTC.

This chain joins TRBV7-2 and TRBJ2-1, with a possible D match to TRBD2 (6 bases). Germline-derived CDR1 and CDR2 are SGHTA and FQGNSA. With 2 bases removed from V and 11 bases from J, the gap between germline ends came to 13 bases. There are 13 residues in the CDR3. The CDR3 nucleotides are TGTGCCAGCAGCTTACTAAACCGGGGGAAGCAGTTCTTC. Residues: CASSLLNRGKQFF.